This TCR beta chain was captured by sequencing in a study of cytomegalovirus exposure and HLA in healthy donors. Study-level results: Follow-up analysis later connected one missense variant in DCLRE1C with trimming of TCR beta V- and J-genes.

CDR1 is SGHRS and CDR2 is YFSETQ in the germline V gene. The CDR3 spans 15 residues. Trimming shortened V by 0 bases and J by 0 bases, and 7 bases separated the two germline ends. Vbeta (60) and Jbeta (13) primers were used in the PCR. The repertoire was sequenced with immunoSEQ multiplex PCR; TCRdb's copy has only in-frame clones and lacks some. The sample lists about 180,000 clones, over 80% occurring once. About this clone: Antigen specificity is unknown.

The TCR originated in a man in his forties in good health and CMV-seronegative. The chain links TRBV5-1 to TRBJ2-1, with D perhaps matching TRBD2 (5 bases). Sequencing was carried out using PBMCs. The CDR3 sequence is CASSLEGSSYNEQFF. CDR3 sequence (DNA): TGCGCCAGCAGCTTGGAAGGGAGCTCCTACAATGAGCAGTTCTTC.